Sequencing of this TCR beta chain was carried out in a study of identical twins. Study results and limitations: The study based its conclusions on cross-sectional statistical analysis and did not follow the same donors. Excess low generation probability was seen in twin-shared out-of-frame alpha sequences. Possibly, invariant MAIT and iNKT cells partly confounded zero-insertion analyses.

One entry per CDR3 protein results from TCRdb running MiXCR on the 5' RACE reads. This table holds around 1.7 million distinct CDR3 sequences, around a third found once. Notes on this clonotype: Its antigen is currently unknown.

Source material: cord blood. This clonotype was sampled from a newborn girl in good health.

The CDR3 sequence is CSASLQGRNTEAFF. In DNA form, the CDR3 reads TGCAGTGCTTCCTTACAGGGGCGGAACACTGAAGCTTTCTTT. V usage is TRBV20-1 and J usage is TRBJ1-1; 7 bases fit TRBD1. Germline V gene sequence: CDR1 DFQATT, CDR2 SNEGSKA (reference sequence). This CDR3 is 14 amino acids long. V lost 5 bases to trimming and J lost 1 base; unmatched junction nucleotides: 7.